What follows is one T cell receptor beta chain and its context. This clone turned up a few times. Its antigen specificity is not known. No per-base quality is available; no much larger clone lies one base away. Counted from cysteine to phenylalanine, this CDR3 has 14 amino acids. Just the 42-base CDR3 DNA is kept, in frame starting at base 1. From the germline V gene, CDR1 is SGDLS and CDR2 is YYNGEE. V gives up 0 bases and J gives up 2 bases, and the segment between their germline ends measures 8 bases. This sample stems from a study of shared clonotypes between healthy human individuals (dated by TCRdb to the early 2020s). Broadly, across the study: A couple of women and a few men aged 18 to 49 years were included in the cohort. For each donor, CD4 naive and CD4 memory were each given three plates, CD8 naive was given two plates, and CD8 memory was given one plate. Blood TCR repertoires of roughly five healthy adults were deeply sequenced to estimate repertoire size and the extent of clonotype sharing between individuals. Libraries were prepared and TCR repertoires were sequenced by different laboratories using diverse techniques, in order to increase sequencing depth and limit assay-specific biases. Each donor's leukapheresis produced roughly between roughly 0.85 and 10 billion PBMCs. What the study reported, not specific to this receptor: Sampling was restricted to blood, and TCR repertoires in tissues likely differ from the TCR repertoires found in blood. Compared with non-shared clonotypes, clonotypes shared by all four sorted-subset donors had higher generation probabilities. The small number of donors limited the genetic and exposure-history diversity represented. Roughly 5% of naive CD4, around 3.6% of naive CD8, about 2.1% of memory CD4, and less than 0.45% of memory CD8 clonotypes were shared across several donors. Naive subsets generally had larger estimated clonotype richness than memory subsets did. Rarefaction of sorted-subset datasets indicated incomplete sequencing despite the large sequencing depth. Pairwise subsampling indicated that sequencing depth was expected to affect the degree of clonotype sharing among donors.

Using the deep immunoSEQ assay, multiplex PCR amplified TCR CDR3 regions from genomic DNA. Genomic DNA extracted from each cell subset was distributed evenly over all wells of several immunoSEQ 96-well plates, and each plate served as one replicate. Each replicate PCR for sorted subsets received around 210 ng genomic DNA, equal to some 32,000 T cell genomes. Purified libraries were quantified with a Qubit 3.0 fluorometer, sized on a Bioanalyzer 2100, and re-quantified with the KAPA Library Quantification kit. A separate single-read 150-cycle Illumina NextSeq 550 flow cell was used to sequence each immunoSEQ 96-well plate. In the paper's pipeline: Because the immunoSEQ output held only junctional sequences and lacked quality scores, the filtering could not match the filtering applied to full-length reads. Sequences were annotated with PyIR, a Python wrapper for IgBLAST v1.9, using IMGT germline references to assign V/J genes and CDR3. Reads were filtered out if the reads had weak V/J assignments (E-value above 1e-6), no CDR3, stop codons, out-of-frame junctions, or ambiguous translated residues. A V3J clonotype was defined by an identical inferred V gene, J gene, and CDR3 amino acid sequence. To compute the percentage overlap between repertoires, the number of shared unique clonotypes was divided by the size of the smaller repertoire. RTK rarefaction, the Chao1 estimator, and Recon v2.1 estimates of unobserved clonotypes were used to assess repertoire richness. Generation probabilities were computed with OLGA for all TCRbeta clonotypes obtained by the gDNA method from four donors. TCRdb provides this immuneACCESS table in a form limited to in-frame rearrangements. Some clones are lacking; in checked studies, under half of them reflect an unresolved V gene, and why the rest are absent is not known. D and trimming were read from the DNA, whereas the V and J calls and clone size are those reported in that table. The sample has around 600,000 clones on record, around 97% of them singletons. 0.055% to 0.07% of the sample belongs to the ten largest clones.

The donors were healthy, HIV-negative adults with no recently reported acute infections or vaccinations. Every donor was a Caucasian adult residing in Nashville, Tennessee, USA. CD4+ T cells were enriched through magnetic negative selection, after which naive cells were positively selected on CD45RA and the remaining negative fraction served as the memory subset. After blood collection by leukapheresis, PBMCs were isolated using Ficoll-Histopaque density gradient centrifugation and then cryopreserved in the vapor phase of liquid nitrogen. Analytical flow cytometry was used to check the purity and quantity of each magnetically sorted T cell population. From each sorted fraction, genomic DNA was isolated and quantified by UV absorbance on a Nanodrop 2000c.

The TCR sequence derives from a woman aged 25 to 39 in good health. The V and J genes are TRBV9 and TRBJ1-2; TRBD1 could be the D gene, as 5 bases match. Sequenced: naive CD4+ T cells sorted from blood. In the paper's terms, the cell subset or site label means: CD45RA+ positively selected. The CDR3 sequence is CASSVVKGNYGYTF. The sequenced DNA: TGTGCCAGCAGCGTAGTGAAGGGGAACTATGGCTACACCTTC.